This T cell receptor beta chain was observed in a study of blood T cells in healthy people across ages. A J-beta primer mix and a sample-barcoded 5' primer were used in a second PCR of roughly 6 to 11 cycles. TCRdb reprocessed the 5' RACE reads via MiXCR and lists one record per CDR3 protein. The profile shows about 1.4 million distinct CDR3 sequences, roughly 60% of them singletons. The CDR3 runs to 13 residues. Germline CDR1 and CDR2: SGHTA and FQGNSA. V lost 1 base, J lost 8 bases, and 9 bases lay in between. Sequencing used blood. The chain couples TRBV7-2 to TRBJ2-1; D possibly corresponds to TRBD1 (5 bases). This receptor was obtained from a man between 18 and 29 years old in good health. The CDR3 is CASSLGGAYEQFF. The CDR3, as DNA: TGTGCCAGCAGCTTAGGTGGGGCGTATGAGCAGTTCTTC.